This T cell receptor beta chain was profiled in a study of somatic mutations in cytotoxic T cells in rheumatoid arthritis. Turning to the study itself: T-cell populations stained with V beta antibodies were in some cases flow-sorted at nearly 100% purity, including V beta1+ cells that were sequenced for TCRB. Findings of the study overall: Nothing was done to adjust for multiple comparisons when TRBV07 showed up slightly less in rheumatoid arthritis patients. A largest CD8+ clone above 20% of CD8+ cells occurred in about an eighth of the roughly 60 patients.

Produced via immunoSEQ multiplex PCR; TCRdb's table is partial and in-frame only. The profile covers 20,000 or so clones, with 82% appearing a single time and roughly a tenth taken by the ten largest. The CDR3 consists of 13 residues. Looked up from germline, CDR1 is LGHNA and CDR2 is YSLEER. Trimming at V came to 4 bases and at J to 8 bases, leaving 3 bases not matched to a gene. As to this clone: The target antigen is unknown.

This receptor was identified in a woman in her fifties or sixties in good health. Sequencing was performed on CD8+ T cells sorted from blood. This chain connects TRBV4-3 to TRBJ2-1; 9 bases line up with TRBD1. CDR3: CASSPGQGYEQFF. As DNA, the CDR3 is TGCGCCAGCAGCCCGGGACAGGGCTATGAGCAGTTCTTC.